This entry lists 25 T cell receptor beta chains sequenced from one sample in a study of cytomegalovirus exposure and HLA in healthy donors. Primers for the PCR totalled 60 Vbeta and 13 Jbeta. The assay was immunoSEQ multiplex PCR, and TCRdb's table has in-frame clones only and misses some. The data show about 94,000 clones, roughly 78% seen once. The sample taken for sequencing was PBMCs. All receptors derive from a woman aged 55 to 70 in good health and CMV-seronegative.

In DNA, the CDR3 is TGCAGCGTTGGGGTAACGGGTGAAAAACTGTTTTTT. Its translation is CSVGVTGEKLFF. The chain employs TRBV29-1 and TRBJ1-4; D unclear. The ends were cut back, 4 bases at V and 7 bases at J, with 10 bases in the middle. Germline loops: CDR1 SQVTM, CDR2 ANQGSEA. CDR3 length equals 12 residues.

This clone was counted only a few times. The chain combines TRBV7-9 with TRBJ2-5, with 9 bases identical to TRBD1. V gave up 4 bases and J gave up 5 bases; unmatched junction bases: 8. The length of the CDR3 is 15 residues. The germline V gene encodes CDR1 SEHNR and CDR2 FQNEAQ (reference sequence). The CDR3 reads CASSSTGGSTETQYF. The CDR3 DNA reads as TGTGCCAGCAGCTCCACAGGGGGCTCGACGGAGACCCAGTACTTC. The full variable domain, with the rest looked up from reference TRBV7-9 and TRBJ2-5, is DTGVSQNPRHKITKRGQNVTFRCDPISEHNRLYWYRQTLGQGPEFLTYFQNEAQLEKSRLLSDRFSAERPKGSFSTLEIQRTEQGDSAMYLCASSSTGGSTETQYFGPGTRLLVL.

The V gene is TRBV7-2, the J gene TRBJ2-7; possible D gene TRBD2, 5 bases. The CDR3 has 15 residues. Trimming took 1 base from V and 0 from J, leaving 10 bases between them. Germline CDR1 is SGHTA and CDR2 is FQGNSA. CDR3 protein: CASSLGGRGSYEQYF. The CDR3 DNA is TGTGCCAGCAGCTTAGGTGGTCGGGGCTCCTACGAGCAGTACTTC. Drawing the rest from reference TRBV7-2 and TRBJ2-7, the complete variable domain is GAGVSQSPSNKVTEKGKDVELRCDPISGHTALYWYRQSLGQGLEFLIYFQGNSAPDKSGLPSDRFSAERTGGSVSTLTIQRTQQEDSAVYLCASSLGGRGSYEQYFGPGTRLTVT.

This chain links TRBV5-6 with TRBJ1-2; the match to TRBD1 covers 8 bases. After removal of 3 bases from V and 4 bases from J, the junction contained 5 bases not matched to a gene. The CDR3 has 14 residues. CDR1 and CDR2 from the germline V gene are SGHDT and YYEEEE. The CDR3 DNA reads as TGTGCCAGCAGCTACCAGGGGGCAATCTATGGCTACACCTTC. Amino acid sequence: CASSYQGAIYGYTF.

As concerns this clone: Since the CDR3 does not end with the conserved phenylalanine or tryptophan, this likely comes from a read error. It is unclear where the CDR3 begins or ends on the DNA, so no DNA is shown, and the CDR3 is as TCRdb lists it. The chain recombines TRBV5-4 with TRBJ1-1; the table's D call TRBD1 went unverified against the DNA. 11 amino acids form the CDR3, both terminal residues included. Germline CDR1 and CDR2: SGHNT and YYREEE (reference sequence). The CDR3 region is CASSLAGRPQM.

The gene calls are TRBV6-5 and TRBJ1-2, with 7 bases fitting TRBD1. Germline V gene data show CDR1 as MNHEY and CDR2 as SVGAGI. The CDR3 has 15 residues. The V segment lost 1 base and the J segment 4 bases; nucleotides outside the gene matches: 6. As DNA, the CDR3 is TGTGCCAGCAGTTACTTACAGGGGACTGGCTATGGCTACACCTTC. Translation: CASSYLQGTGYGYTF.

The rearrangement links TRBV7-2 to TRBJ2-1; 10 nucleotides agree with TRBD2. V lost 5 bases to trimming and J lost 4 bases; unmatched junction nucleotides: 11. Germline-derived CDR1 and CDR2 are SGHTA and FQGNSA. The CDR3 covers 17 residues. CDR3 region: CASSASYLAGGYNEQFF. CDR3 nucleotide sequence: TGTGCCAGCAGCGCTTCCTACTTAGCGGGAGGTTACAATGAGCAGTTCTTC.

The chain joins TRBV5-1 to TRBJ2-3, with D tentatively TRBD2 (5 bases). With 3 bases removed from V and 6 bases from J, the gap between germline ends came to 8 bases. The CDR3 spans 12 residues. Germline V CDR1 and CDR2: SGHRS, YFSETQ. In DNA, the CDR3 is TGCGCCAGCAGCTGGGTAGCGGATACGCAGTATTTT. Translating gives CASSWVADTQYF.

The genes are TRBV6-5 and TRBJ2-1; D gene uncertain. The CDR3 has 10 residues. Germline CDR1 reads MNHEY; CDR2 reads SVGAGI. V shed 6 bases and J shed 14 bases, with 11 bases lying between them. The CDR3 region has the DNA TGTGCCAGCAGCCGCAAGCTGAAGTTCTTC. Protein: CASSRKLKFF.

The chain carries TRBV7-9 and TRBJ2-1; possibly TRBD1 for D (5 bases). This CDR3 has 16 amino acids. CDR1 SEHNR and CDR2 FQNEAQ come from the germline V gene (reference sequence). The germline V and J ends were trimmed by 7 bases and 5 bases, with 21 bases remaining between them. The CDR3 loop reads CASTHPRVYTHNEQFF. CDR3 bases: TGTGCCAGCACCCACCCCAGGGTATACACACACAATGAGCAGTTCTTC.

This clone was observed once. The chain is built from TRBV2 and TRBJ2-3; TRBD1 might be the D (6 bases). CDR3 length: 13 residues. V shed 8 bases and J shed 6 bases, with 15 bases lying between them. The germline V gene has CDR1 SNHLY and CDR2 FYNNEI. The CDR3 here is CASSIRTVDTQYF. In DNA form, the CDR3 reads TGTGCCAGCTCTATCAGGACAGTTGATACGCAGTATTTT.

CDR3 nucleotide sequence: TGTGCCAGCAGCCGGGACAGGGGGAACACTGAAGCTTTCTTT. This codes for CASSRDRGNTEAFF. This chain links TRBV27 with TRBJ1-1, with 10 bases matching TRBD1. The trim removed 6 bases at V and 1 base at J, leaving 2 bases unmatched. The germline gives CDR1 MNHEY, CDR2 SMNVEV (reference sequence). The CDR3 consists of 14 residues.

This rearrangement joins TRBV11-2 to TRBJ2-1; 9 bases match TRBD1. The CDR3 is 16 residues long. Germline CDR1 SGHAT, CDR2 FQNNGV. The V gene end was trimmed by 4 bases and the J gene end by 1 base; junction bases not matched to a gene: 5. The CDR3 loop reads CASSSTGGGSYNEQFF. CDR3 sequence (DNA): TGTGCCAGCAGCTCGACAGGGGGTGGGTCCTACAATGAGCAGTTCTTC.

The CDR3 here is CASSLGPAGNTEAFF. CDR3 nucleotide sequence: TGTGCCAGCAGCCTAGGTCCGGCCGGGAACACTGAAGCTTTCTTT. This chain links TRBV5-6 with TRBJ1-1, with D uncertain. CDR1 and CDR2 (germline): SGHDT, YYEEEE. CDR3 length: 15 residues. Trimming took 4 bases from V and 1 from J, leaving 14 bases between them. The full variable domain, completed using reference TRBV5-6 and TRBJ1-1, is DAGVTQSPTHLIKTRGQQVTLRCSPKSGHDTVSWYQQALGQGPQFIFQYYEEEERQRGNFPDRFSGHQFPNYSSELNVNALLLGDSALYLCASSLGPAGNTEAFFGQGTRLTVV.

The rearrangement links TRBV6-5 to TRBJ1-5, with TRBD1 matching 8 bases. Looked up from germline, CDR1 is MNHEY and CDR2 is SVGAGI. This CDR3 contains 15 residues. J gave up 1 base and V 6 bases, and 5 bases lay outside the gene matches. The CDR3 region is CASSPTGVSNQPQHF. Here the CDR3 DNA reads TGTGCCAGCAGCCCGACAGGGGTGAGCAATCAGCCCCAGCATTTT.

The genes are TRBV10-2 and TRBJ2-7; 7 nucleotides line up with TRBD2. Germline CDR1 is WSHSY and CDR2 is SAAADI. The CDR3 is made up of 14 amino acids. V gave up 6 bases and J gave up 5 bases; unmatched junction bases: 10. CDR3 protein: CASSLGLPPDEQYF. DNA of the CDR3: TGCGCCAGCAGCCTGGGACTACCCCCTGACGAGCAGTACTTC.

The CDR3 loop is CASSYGQSRETQYF. Written as DNA, the CDR3 is TGTGCCAGCAGTTACGGGCAGAGTCGCGAGACCCAGTACTTC. This sequence joins TRBV6-5 and TRBJ2-5; D unresolved. In germline, CDR1 is MNHEY, CDR2 SVGAGI. The V gene lost 2 bases and the J gene lost 5 bases, with 12 bases spanning the gap. This CDR3 is built from 14 residues.

Only a few counts were recorded for this clone. This chain joins TRBV15 and TRBJ2-1, with a possible D match to TRBD1 (5 bases). The germline V and J ends were trimmed by 8 bases and 0 bases, with 11 bases remaining between them. Per the germline V gene, CDR1 is LNHNV and CDR2 is YYDKDF (reference sequence). This CDR3 region has 14 residues. This CDR3 reads CATSRDPSYNEQFF. For the CDR3, the DNA is TGTGCCACCTCCAGGGATCCCTCCTACAATGAGCAGTTCTTC.

The V and J genes are TRBV6-5 and TRBJ2-7, with TRBD2 identical over 11 bases. This CDR3 has 13 residues. Looked up from germline, CDR1 is MNHEY and CDR2 is SVGAGI. With V trimmed by 8 bases and J by 6 bases, 6 bases remained unmatched. CDR3 in DNA: TGTGCCAGCGTTGGCCTAGCGGGAGGCGAGCAGTACTTC. As protein: CASVGLAGGEQYF.

The V and J genes are TRBV30 and TRBJ1-4, with D possibly TRBD1 on 5 matching bases. Germline CDR1 is GTSNPN and CDR2 is SVGIG (reference sequence). The germline V and J ends were trimmed by 0 bases and 7 bases, with 9 bases remaining between them. The CDR3 contains 13 residues. CDR3 sequence (DNA): TGTGCCTGGAGTGTGGCGGGGACTGAAAAACTGTTTTTT. This codes for CAWSVAGTEKLFF.

V and J are TRBV14 and TRBJ2-1; 7 nucleotides line up with TRBD2. The V gene end was trimmed by 4 bases and the J gene end by 14 bases; junction bases not matched to a gene: 11. The germline V gene encodes CDR1 SGHDN and CDR2 FVKESK. There are 13 residues in the CDR3. CDR3 sequence reads: CASSLSGTRGEFF. The DNA of the CDR3 is TGTGCCAGCAGCCTCAGCGGGACCCGGGGGGAGTTCTTC.

The CDR3 is CASSQDTGENGYTF. For the CDR3, the DNA is TGCGCCAGCAGCCAAGATACAGGGGAGAATGGCTACACCTTC. The V call is TRBV4-3, the J call TRBJ1-2; 7 bases fit TRBD1. This CDR3 is built from 14 residues. CDR1 is LGHNA and CDR2 is YSLEER in the germline V gene. The trim removed 0 bases at V and 6 bases at J, leaving 4 bases unmatched.

This clone appeared once. The V call is TRBV7-2, the J call TRBJ2-2, with 8 nucleotides matching TRBD1. The junction had 12 bases not matched to a gene; V was cut back by 5 bases and J by 7 bases. The CDR3 has 16 residues. CDR1 is SGHTA, CDR2 FQGNSA, per germline. The CDR3 here is CASSRGQGRVRGELFF. For the CDR3, the DNA is TGTGCCAGCAGCCGCGGACAGGGCCGAGTTCGCGGGGAGCTGTTTTTT.

The chain recombines TRBV27 with TRBJ2-7; tentative D call: TRBD1 (6 bases). The CDR3 loop spans 14 amino acids. Germline V gives CDR1 MNHEY, CDR2 SMNVEV (reference sequence). The V end was cut by 0 bases, the J end by 5 bases, with 11 bases between. CDR3 region: CASSLSGARDEQYF. CDR3 coding DNA: TGTGCCAGCAGTTTATCGGGGGCCAGGGACGAGCAGTACTTC.

This clone turned up a few times. The J gene is TRBJ2-1, the V gene TRBV10-1; 9 positions match TRBD2. The V segment lost 7 bases and the J segment 7 bases; nucleotides outside the gene matches: 8. This CDR3 contains 14 residues. CDR1 and CDR2 from the germline V gene are WNHNN and SYGVQD (reference sequence). In DNA form, the CDR3 reads TGCGCCAGCAACAGTGCGGGAGGGTGGAATGAGCAGTTCTTC. Protein: CASNSAGGWNEQFF.